This T cell receptor beta chain is from a study of radiotherapy plus CTLA-4 blockade in lung cancer. The table came from immunoSEQ multiplex PCR; TCRdb's copy has only in-frame clones and leaves some out. The sample holds about 51,000 clones, 70% to 80% seen once. V lost 1 base, J lost 8 bases, and 18 bases lay in between. Germline lookup yields CDR1 SGHTA and CDR2 FQGNSA. This CDR3 spans 17 amino acids. This sequence joins TRBV7-2 and TRBJ1-6; a weak D match, TRBD1 (6 bases). This clonotype was sampled from a human donor with non-small cell lung cancer who had a complete response to radiotherapy plus ipilimumab. The specimen comprised peripheral blood, sampled from a patient treated with radiotherapy plus ipilimumab. Written as DNA, the CDR3 is TGTGCCAGCAGCTTAGGACCGATAAGGGGGATATATTCACCCCTCCACTTT. This sequence encodes CASSLGPIRGIYSPLHF.